These 27 T cell receptor beta chains were all obtained from the same sample, sequenced in a study of blood T cell repertoires in COVID-19. This table comes from immunoSEQ multiplex PCR, and its TCRdb copy is limited to in-frame clones, with some not included. Among approximately 450,000 clones listed, about 85% were seen once. The sample consisted of PBMCs or T cells enriched from blood (not recorded which). Source of these receptors: a woman between 18 and 30 years old with acute COVID-19.

This clone has just one count. The chain joins TRBV5-4 to TRBJ2-1; 11 bases map to TRBD1. Germline V gives CDR1 SGHNT, CDR2 YYREEE (reference sequence). Trimming cost V 4 bases and J 4 bases; bases outside gene matches: 4. This CDR3 has 15 residues. In DNA, the CDR3 is TGTGCCAGCAGCCCCCGGGACAGGGGGTACAATGAGCAGTTCTTC. This translates into CASSPRDRGYNEQFF.

CDR3 sequence: CAWSAYEQYF. The CDR3 DNA reads as TGTGCCTGGAGTGCTTACGAGCAGTACTTC. The chain couples TRBV30 to TRBJ2-7; D call uncertain. This CDR3 has 10 residues. CDR1 is GTSNPN, CDR2 SVGIG, per germline (reference sequence). The V and J ends lost 1 base and 4 bases respectively, with 2 bases between them.

In this sample, this clone turned up many times. The CDR3 DNA follows: TGTGCCAGCAGCTTGGCCGACAGCCAGCCCCAGCATTTT. Protein sequence: CASSLADSQPQHF. This rearrangement joins TRBV5-6 to TRBJ1-5, with D tentatively TRBD1 (5 bases). Trimming removed 0 bases at V and 7 bases at J, with 8 bases between. This CDR3 spans 13 amino acids. CDR1 SGHDT and CDR2 YYEEEE come from the germline V gene.

This chain links TRBV19 with TRBJ1-5; 10 bases map to TRBD1. The germline gives CDR1 LNHDA, CDR2 SQIVND (reference sequence). V shed 5 bases, J shed 6 bases, and the junction held 4 bases outside the gene matches. The CDR3 covers 14 residues. DNA for the CDR3: TGTGCCAGTAGTTCGGACAGGGGGACTCAGCCCCAGCATTTT. Translated, it gives CASSSDRGTQPQHF.

This clone was seen just once. The gene calls are TRBV4-3 and TRBJ2-1, with D perhaps matching TRBD2 (6 bases). CDR1 LGHNA and CDR2 YSLEER come from the germline V gene. V was pared by 4 bases and J by 8 bases, with 15 bases between. The CDR3 has 14 amino acids. Here the CDR3 reads CASSPRLASDEQFF. CDR3 DNA sequence: TGCGCCAGCAGCCCTAGGCTAGCGTCGGATGAGCAGTTCTTC.

This clone was observed a single time. The rearrangement uses TRBV6-1 and TRBJ2-7; possibly TRBD1 for D (5 bases). Trimming took 1 base from V and 5 from J, leaving 12 bases between them. The CDR3 has 14 residues. Germline V gene data show CDR1 as MNHNS and CDR2 as SASEGT. CDR3 nucleotide sequence: TGTGCCAGCAGTGAAGAGGGCAGGGTTGACGAGCAGTACTTC. This gives the protein CASSEEGRVDEQYF.

V is TRBV7-9 and J is TRBJ1-2, with 9 bases aligning to TRBD1. CDR3 size: 14 residues. CDR1 and CDR2 from the germline V gene are SEHNR and FQNEAQ (reference sequence). Germline trimming cut 5 bases from V and 4 bases from J; bases unmatched to any gene: 5. The CDR3: CASSLQGASYGYTF. The CDR3, as DNA: TGTGCCAGCAGCCTACAGGGGGCAAGCTATGGCTACACCTTC.

V is TRBV12-3 or TRBV12-4 and J is TRBJ1-6, with 9 bases fitting TRBD1. The CDR3 contains 13 residues. With 6 bases clipped from V and 11 bases from J, the junction kept 5 bases outside the gene matches. CDR3: CASRTGGGTPLHF. The CDR3 nucleotides read TGTGCCAGCAGGACAGGGGGAGGGACACCCCTCCACTTT.

The chain combines TRBV19 with TRBJ1-2; D perhaps matches TRBD1 (6 bases). V lost 3 bases and J 8 bases, leaving 13 bases between the germline ends. This CDR3 is 13 amino acids long. Per germline, CDR1 LNHDA and CDR2 SQIVND (reference sequence). CDR3 protein: CASSINRADGYTF. The CDR3 nucleotides are TGTGCCAGTAGTATCAACAGGGCGGACGGCTACACCTTC.

CDR3 DNA: TGTGCCAGCAGTTTAGTCGAGAATTCACCCCTCCACTTT. This translates into CASSLVENSPLHF. The chain combines TRBV12-3 or TRBV12-4 with TRBJ1-6; D ambiguous. The CDR3 spans 13 residues. V lost 1 base, J lost 7 bases, and 5 bases lay in between.

V gene TRBV18 combines with J gene TRBJ1-6; 8 bases are a match to TRBD1. There are 15 residues in the CDR3. V trimming: 5 bases; J trimming: 9 bases; junction bases outside the gene matches: 9. Per germline, CDR1 KGHSH and CDR2 LQKENI. The CDR3 region has the DNA TGTGCCAGCTCAACGGACAGGGTATCCAGTTCACCCCTCCACTTT. Translated, it gives CASSTDRVSSSPLHF.

The chain joins TRBV9 to TRBJ2-7; tentative D call: TRBD1 (6 bases). V dropped 0 bases and J dropped 4 bases, with 8 bases sitting between them. CDR3 length: 13 residues. Germline CDR1 SGDLS, CDR2 YYNGEE. As DNA, the CDR3 is TGTGCCAGCAGCGTAGACAGGGATTACGAGCAGTACTTC. Amino acid sequence: CASSVDRDYEQYF. Complete variable domain (other parts from reference TRBV9 and TRBJ2-7): DSGVTQTPKHLITATGQRVTLRCSPRSGDLSVYWYQQSLDQGLQFLIQYYNGEERAKGNILERFSAQQFPDLHSELNLSSLELGDSALYFCASSVDRDYEQYFGPGTRLTVT.

The V call is TRBV13, the J call TRBJ1-5; D call uncertain. The CDR3 totals 15 residues. The germline gives CDR1 PRHDT, CDR2 FYEKMQ (reference sequence). The V end was cut by 0 bases, the J end by 4 bases, with 10 bases between. CDR3 nucleotide sequence: TGTGCCAGCAGCTTAGGCCTGGGAGGGAATCAGCCCCAGCATTTT. It translates to CASSLGLGGNQPQHF.

The J gene is TRBJ1-1, the V gene TRBV18; D is possibly TRBD1 (6 bases). This CDR3 has 15 residues. Trimming removed 0 bases from V and 1 base from J, with 9 bases in between. Germline CDR1 and CDR2: KGHSH and LQKENI. CDR3 protein: CASSPPGGANTEAFF. The DNA of the CDR3 is TGTGCCAGCTCACCACCTGGGGGGGCGAACACTGAAGCTTTCTTT.

A few counts support this clone. This chain links TRBV6-5 with TRBJ2-7; 7 bases fit TRBD1. J gave up 1 base and V 4 bases, and 4 bases lay outside the gene matches. The CDR3 has 14 amino acids. Germline V gives CDR1 MNHEY, CDR2 SVGAGI. CDR3 DNA sequence: TGTGCCAGCAGTTCGGCGACAGGGTCCTACGAGCAGTACTTC. Translating it yields CASSSATGSYEQYF.

V usage is TRBV18 and J usage is TRBJ2-6; the D gene is possibly TRBD2 (6 bases). CDR3 size: 17 residues. CDR1 and CDR2 (germline): KGHSH, LQKENI. The ends were cut back, 2 bases at V and 2 bases at J, with 13 bases in the middle. CDR3 region: CASSPFTGDTGANVLTF. CDR3 bases: TGTGCCAGCTCACCATTCACGGGGGATACTGGGGCCAACGTCCTGACTTTC.

V and J are TRBV4-1 and TRBJ2-2; 7 nucleotides line up with TRBD2. After removal of 5 bases from V and 5 bases from J, the junction contained 5 bases not matched to a gene. CDR1 and CDR2 (germline): MGHRA, YSYEKL. This CDR3 is 14 amino acids long. This CDR3 is CASSLAGPTGELFF. In nucleotides, the CDR3 is TGCGCCAGCAGCTTAGCGGGTCCGACCGGGGAGCTGTTTTTT.

The chain recombines TRBV5-1 with TRBJ2-6; the match to TRBD1 covers 11 bases. V was pared by 4 bases and J by 2 bases, with 8 bases of the junction left unmatched. Germline assignment: CDR1 SGHRS and CDR2 YFSETQ. CDR3 length equals 18 residues. CDR3 coding DNA: TGCGCCAGCAGCCTGGAAGGGACAGGGGGAGCTGGGGCCAACGTCCTGACTTTC. This translates into CASSLEGTGGAGANVLTF.

This rearrangement joins TRBV5-1 to TRBJ2-7, with D possibly TRBD2 on 5 matching bases. CDR1 is SGHRS and CDR2 is YFSETQ in the germline V gene. CDR3 size: 17 residues. V was pared by 0 bases and J by 3 bases, with 19 bases between. The CDR3, as DNA: TGCGCCAGCAGCTTGGTGGCGGAGGCCCTGACCCACTACGAGCAGTACTTC. It yields the protein CASSLVAEALTHYEQYF.

The chain joins TRBV11-3 to TRBJ1-1; D remains unclear. Trimming cost V 5 bases and J 4 bases, with 11 bases left between them. Germline V lookup: CDR1 SGHNT, CDR2 YENEEA. The CDR3 has 13 residues. CDR3 bases: TGTGCCAGCAGCCCCCGGTCGGGCACTGAAGCTTTCTTT. Protein sequence: CASSPRSGTEAFF.

This clone was recorded once. The chain couples TRBV5-8 to TRBJ2-4; tentatively, D is TRBD1 (6 bases). Looked up from germline, CDR1 is SGHTS and CDR2 is YDEGEE. Trimming took off 7 bases at V and 3 bases at J, with 14 bases between the two ends. This CDR3 region has 14 residues. CDR3 region: CASPTGWVKNIQYF. As DNA, the CDR3 is TGTGCCAGCCCGACAGGTTGGGTCAAAAACATTCAGTACTTC.

The chain carries TRBV7-2 and TRBJ2-7, with TRBD2 matching 8 bases. CDR1 is SGHTA and CDR2 is FQGNSA in the germline V gene. Trimming took 4 bases from V and 3 from J; bases not matched to a gene: 5. The CDR3 is 14 amino acids. CDR3: CASSSLAASYEQYF. CDR3 in DNA: TGTGCCAGCAGCTCACTAGCGGCGAGCTACGAGCAGTACTTC.

V gene TRBV6-1 combines with J gene TRBJ2-2, with 7 bases that match TRBD1. Germline CDR1 is MNHNS and CDR2 is SASEGT. The J segment lost 8 bases and the V segment lost 5 bases, leaving 11 bases of the junction unmatched. The CDR3 covers 15 residues. The CDR3 DNA reads as TGTGCCAGCAGTTCCAGACAGGGAAGTATAGGGGAGCTGTTTTTT. It encodes CASSSRQGSIGELFF.

This clone was picked up one time. V is TRBV5-4 and J is TRBJ2-1; 8 nucleotides align to TRBD2. Germline V gene data show CDR1 as SGHNT and CDR2 as YYREEE (reference sequence). The CDR3 consists of 16 residues. Trimming removed 4 bases from V and 4 bases from J; junction bases left unmatched: 10. CDR3 nucleotides: TGTGCCAGCAGCCCGCCGCCAGCGGGGGCTTACAATGAGCAGTTCTTC. Residues: CASSPPPAGAYNEQFF.

This chain's CDR3 is CASSLERPGTSYEQYF. As DNA, the CDR3 is TGTGCCAGCAGCTTAGAGAGACCCGGGACTTCCTACGAGCAGTACTTC. This chain uses TRBV7-2 with TRBJ2-7, with D perhaps TRBD2 (6 bases). The V end was cut by 1 base, the J end by 1 base, with 14 bases between. Looked up from germline, CDR1 is SGHTA and CDR2 is FQGNSA. The CDR3 is made up of 16 amino acids.

V and J are TRBV27 and TRBJ1-2, with D maybe TRBD1 (5 bases). CDR3 size: 14 residues. Deletions cut 2 bases from V and 0 bases from J, with 7 bases between. Per germline, CDR1 MNHEY and CDR2 SMNVEV (reference sequence). The CDR3 here is CASSLGTSNYGYTF. For the CDR3, the DNA is TGTGCCAGCAGTTTAGGGACTTCTAACTATGGCTACACCTTC.

V gene TRBV5-8 combines with J gene TRBJ1-2; 11 bases fit TRBD1. V trimming: 4 bases; J trimming: 4 bases; junction bases outside the gene matches: 9. The CDR3 totals 16 residues. Germline CDR1 and CDR2: SGHTS and YDEGEE. CDR3 amino acids: CASSLTGQGAFYGYTF. DNA for the CDR3: TGTGCCAGCAGCCTTACCGGACAGGGGGCATTCTATGGCTACACCTTC.